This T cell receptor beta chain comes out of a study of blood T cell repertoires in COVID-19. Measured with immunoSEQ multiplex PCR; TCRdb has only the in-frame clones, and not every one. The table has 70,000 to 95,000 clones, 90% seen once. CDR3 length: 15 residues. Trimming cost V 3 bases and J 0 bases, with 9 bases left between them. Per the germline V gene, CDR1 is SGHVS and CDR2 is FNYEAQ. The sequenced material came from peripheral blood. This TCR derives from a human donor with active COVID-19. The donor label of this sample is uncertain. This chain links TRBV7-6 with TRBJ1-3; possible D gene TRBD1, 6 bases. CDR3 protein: CASSFDRSSGNTIYF. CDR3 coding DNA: TGTGCCAGCAGCTTTGACAGGAGCTCTGGAAACACCATATATTTT.